The sequence of this T cell receptor beta chain was determined in a study of shared clonotypes between healthy human individuals. Study information: The plates for each donor numbered three CD4 naive, three CD4 memory, two CD8 naive and one CD8 memory.

Recent acute infections and vaccinations were absent in the healthy HIV-negative adult donors. Assay used: immunoSEQ multiplex PCR; TCRdb lists only in-frame clones, some missing. The data hold roughly 700,000 clones, with approximately 79% observed a single time. Germline CDR1 SQVTM, CDR2 ANQGSEA. V was clipped by 4 bases and J by 4 bases, with 13 bases between them. This CDR3 region has 13 residues. Sequencing input: memory CD4+ T cells sorted from blood. Subset in this sample: CD45RA-negative fraction. This clonotype was sampled from a woman in her twenties or thirties in good health. The chain carries TRBV29-1 and TRBJ2-5, with D maybe TRBD2 (6 bases). The CDR3 sequence: CSVAGSIGETQYF. CDR3 nucleotides: TGCAGCGTTGCCGGGAGTATCGGAGAGACCCAGTACTTC.